This T cell receptor beta chain was profiled in a study of blood T cell repertoires in COVID-19. Study details: Sites in the United States, Italy and Spain provided acute and convalescent COVID-19 samples. PBMCs, B-cell-depleted T cells, or T cells provided the cDNA or gDNA that made up the material.

This clone was detected a few times. CDR3 length: 18 amino acids. Trimming cost V 2 bases and J 2 bases; bases outside gene matches: 8. Germline V CDR1 and CDR2: MDHEN, SYDVKM. In the authors' methods: The assay estimated nucleated cells by amplifying reference gene primers. Method: immunoSEQ multiplex PCR; TCRdb's copy keeps in-frame clones and lacks some. V, J and clone size derive from that table, while D and trimming were established from the DNA sequence. The sample contains roughly 140,000 clones, 88% of which appear only once. The J gene is TRBJ2-4, the V gene TRBV28; TRBD2 aligns across 11 bases. The TCR sequence derives from a man aged 45-65 years with active or convalescent COVID-19. Source material: peripheral blood. The CDR3 DNA follows: TGTGCCAGCAGTTTACGCACTAGCGGGAGCGGGTCCAAAAACATTCAGTACTTC. Translated, it gives CASSLRTSGSGSKNIQYF. The complete variable domain, with remaining parts taken from reference TRBV28 and TRBJ2-4, reads DVKVTQSSRYLVKRTGEKVFLECVQDMDHENMFWYRQDPGLGLRLIYFSYDVKMKEKGDIPEGYSVSREKKERFSLILESASTNQTSMYLCASSLRTSGSGSKNIQYFGAGTRLSVL.